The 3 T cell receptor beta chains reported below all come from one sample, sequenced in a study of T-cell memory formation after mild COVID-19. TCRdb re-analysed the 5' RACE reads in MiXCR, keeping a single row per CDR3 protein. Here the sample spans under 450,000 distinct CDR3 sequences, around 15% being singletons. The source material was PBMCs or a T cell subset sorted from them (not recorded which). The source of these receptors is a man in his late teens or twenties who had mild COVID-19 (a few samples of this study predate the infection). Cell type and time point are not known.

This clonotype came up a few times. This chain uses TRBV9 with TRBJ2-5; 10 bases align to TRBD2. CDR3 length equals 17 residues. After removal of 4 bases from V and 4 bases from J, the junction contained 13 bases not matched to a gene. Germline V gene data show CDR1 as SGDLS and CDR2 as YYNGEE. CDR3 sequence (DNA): TGTGCCAGCAGCATTAGTCCGGGACTAGCGAGCGGAGAGACCCAGTACTTC. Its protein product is CASSISPGLASGETQYF.

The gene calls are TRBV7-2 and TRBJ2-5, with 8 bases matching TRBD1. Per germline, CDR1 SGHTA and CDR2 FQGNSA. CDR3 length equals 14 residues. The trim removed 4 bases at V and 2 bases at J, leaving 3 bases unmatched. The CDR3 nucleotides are TGTGCCAGCAGCTGGGGACAGGCTCAAGAGACCCAGTACTTC. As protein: CASSWGQAQETQYF.

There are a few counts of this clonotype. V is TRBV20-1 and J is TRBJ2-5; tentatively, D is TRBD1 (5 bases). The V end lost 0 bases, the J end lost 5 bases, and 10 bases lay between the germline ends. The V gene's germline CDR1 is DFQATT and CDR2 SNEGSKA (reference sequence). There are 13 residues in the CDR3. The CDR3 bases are TGCAGTGCTAGAGACAGGGATGAGGAGACCCAGTACTTC. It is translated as CSARDRDEETQYF.